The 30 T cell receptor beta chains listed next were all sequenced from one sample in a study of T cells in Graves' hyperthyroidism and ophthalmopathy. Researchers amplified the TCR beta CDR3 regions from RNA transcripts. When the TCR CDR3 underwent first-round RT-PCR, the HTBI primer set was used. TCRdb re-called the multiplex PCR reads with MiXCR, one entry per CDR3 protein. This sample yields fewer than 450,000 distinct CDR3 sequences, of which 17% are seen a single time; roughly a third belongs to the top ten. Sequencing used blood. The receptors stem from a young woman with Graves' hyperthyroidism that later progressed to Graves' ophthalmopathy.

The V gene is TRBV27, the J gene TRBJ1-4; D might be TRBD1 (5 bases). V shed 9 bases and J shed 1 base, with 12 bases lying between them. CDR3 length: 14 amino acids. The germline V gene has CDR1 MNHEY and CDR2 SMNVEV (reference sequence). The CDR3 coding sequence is TGTGCCAGAAAGGGACCGGGAACTAATGAAAAACTGTTTTTT. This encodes CARKGPGTNEKLFF.

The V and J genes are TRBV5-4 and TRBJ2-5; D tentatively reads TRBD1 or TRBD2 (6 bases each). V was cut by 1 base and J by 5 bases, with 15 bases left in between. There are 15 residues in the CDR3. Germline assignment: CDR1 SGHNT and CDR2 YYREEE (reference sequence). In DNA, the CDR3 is TGTGCCAGCAGCTTGCAAGGGGGGAGATCGGAGACCCAGTACTTC. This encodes CASSLQGGRSETQYF.

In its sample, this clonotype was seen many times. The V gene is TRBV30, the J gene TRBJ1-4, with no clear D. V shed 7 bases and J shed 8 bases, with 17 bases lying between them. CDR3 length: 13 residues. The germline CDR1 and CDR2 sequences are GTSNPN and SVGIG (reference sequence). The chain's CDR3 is CASATGRLEKLFF. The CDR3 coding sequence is TGTGCCTCAGCAACCGGTCGTTTGGAAAAACTGTTTTTT. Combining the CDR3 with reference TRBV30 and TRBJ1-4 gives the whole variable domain SQTIHQWPATLVQPVGSPLSLECTVEGTSNPNLYWYRQAAGRGLQLLFYSVGIGQISSEVPQNLSASRPQDRQFILSSKKLLLSDSGFYLCASATGRLEKLFFGSGTQLSVL.

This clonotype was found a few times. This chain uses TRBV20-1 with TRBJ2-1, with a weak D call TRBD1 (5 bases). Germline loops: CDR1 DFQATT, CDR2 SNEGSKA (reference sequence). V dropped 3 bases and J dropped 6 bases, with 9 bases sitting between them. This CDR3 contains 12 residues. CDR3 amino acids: CSASRQLNEQFF. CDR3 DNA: TGCAGTGCTAGTCGACAGCTCAATGAGCAGTTCTTC.

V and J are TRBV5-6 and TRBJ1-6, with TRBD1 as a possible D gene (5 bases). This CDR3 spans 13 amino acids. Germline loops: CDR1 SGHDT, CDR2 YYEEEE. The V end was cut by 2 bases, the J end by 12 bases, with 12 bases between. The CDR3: CASSFSPQGPLHF. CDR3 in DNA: TGTGCCAGCAGCTTCTCACCTCAGGGACCCCTCCACTTT.

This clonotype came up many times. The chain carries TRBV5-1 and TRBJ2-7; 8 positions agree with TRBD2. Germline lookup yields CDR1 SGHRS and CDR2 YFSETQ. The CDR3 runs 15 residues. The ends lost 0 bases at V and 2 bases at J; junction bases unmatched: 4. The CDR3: CASSLAGSGAYEQYF. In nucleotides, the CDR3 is TGCGCCAGCAGCTTGGCTGGTAGCGGGGCCTACGAGCAGTACTTC.

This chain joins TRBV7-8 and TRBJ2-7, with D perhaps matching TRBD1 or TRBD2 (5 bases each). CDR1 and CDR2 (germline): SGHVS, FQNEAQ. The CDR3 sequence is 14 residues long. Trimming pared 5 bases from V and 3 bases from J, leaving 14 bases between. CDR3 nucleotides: TGTGCCAGCAGCGGACCTGAGGGGAACTACGAGCAGTACTTC. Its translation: CASSGPEGNYEQYF.

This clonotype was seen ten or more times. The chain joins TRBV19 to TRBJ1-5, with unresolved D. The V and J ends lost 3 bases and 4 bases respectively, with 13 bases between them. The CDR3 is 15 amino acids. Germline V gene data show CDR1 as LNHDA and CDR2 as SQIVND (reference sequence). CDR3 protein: CASSIGFRTNQPQHF. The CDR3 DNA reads TGTGCCAGTAGTATCGGTTTCAGGACGAATCAGCCCCAGCATTTT. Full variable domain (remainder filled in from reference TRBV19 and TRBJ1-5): DGGITQSPKYLFRKEGQNVTLSCEQNLNHDAMYWYRQDPGQGLRLIYYSQIVNDFQKGDIAEGYSVSREKKESFPLTVTSAQKNPTAFYLCASSIGFRTNQPQHFGDGTRLSIL.

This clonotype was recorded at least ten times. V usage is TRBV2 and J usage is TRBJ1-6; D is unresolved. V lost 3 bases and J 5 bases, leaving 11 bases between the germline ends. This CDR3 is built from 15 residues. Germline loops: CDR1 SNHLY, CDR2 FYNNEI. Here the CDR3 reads CASSDSAPNNSPLHF. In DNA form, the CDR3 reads TGTGCCAGCAGTGATTCGGCACCGAATAATTCACCCCTCCACTTT.

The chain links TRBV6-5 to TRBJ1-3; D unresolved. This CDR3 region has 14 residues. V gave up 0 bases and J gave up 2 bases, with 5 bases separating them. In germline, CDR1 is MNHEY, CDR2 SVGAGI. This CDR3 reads CASSYSAAGNTIYF. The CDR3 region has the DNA TGTGCCAGCAGTTACTCTGCCGCTGGAAACACCATATATTTT.

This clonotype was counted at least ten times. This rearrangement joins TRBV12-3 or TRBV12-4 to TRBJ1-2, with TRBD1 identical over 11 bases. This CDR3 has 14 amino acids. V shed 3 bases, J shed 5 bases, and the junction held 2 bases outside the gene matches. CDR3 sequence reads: CASSFGQGAYGYTF. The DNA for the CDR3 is TGTGCCAGCAGTTTCGGACAGGGGGCGTATGGCTACACCTTC.

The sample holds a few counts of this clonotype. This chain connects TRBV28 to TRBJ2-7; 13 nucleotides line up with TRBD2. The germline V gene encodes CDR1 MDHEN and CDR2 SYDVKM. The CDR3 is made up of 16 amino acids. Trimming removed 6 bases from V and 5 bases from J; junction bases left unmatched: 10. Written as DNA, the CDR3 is TGTGCCAGCAGATCCCCGGGACTAGCGGGATCCCACGAGCAGTACTTC. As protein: CASRSPGLAGSHEQYF.

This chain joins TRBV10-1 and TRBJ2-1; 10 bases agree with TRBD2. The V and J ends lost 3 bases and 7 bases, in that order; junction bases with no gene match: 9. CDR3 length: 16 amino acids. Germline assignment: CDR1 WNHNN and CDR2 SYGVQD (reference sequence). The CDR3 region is CASSDSASGSRNEQFF. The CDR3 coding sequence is TGCGCCAGCAGTGATTCAGCTAGCGGGAGTAGAAATGAGCAGTTCTTC.

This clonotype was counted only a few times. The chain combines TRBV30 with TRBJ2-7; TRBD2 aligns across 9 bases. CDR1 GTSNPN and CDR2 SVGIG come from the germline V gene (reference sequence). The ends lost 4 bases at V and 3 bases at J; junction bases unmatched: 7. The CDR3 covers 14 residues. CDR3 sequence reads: CAWNLASGNYEQYF. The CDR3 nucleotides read TGTGCCTGGAATCTGGCTAGCGGGAACTACGAGCAGTACTTC.

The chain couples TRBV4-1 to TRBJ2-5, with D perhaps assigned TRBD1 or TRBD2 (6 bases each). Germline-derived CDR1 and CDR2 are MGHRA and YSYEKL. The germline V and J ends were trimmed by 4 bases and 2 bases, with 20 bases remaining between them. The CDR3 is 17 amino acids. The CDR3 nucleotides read TGCGCCAGCAGCCTCAACCTGGGGGGCTTGGGGCAAGAGACCCAGTACTTC. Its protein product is CASSLNLGGLGQETQYF.

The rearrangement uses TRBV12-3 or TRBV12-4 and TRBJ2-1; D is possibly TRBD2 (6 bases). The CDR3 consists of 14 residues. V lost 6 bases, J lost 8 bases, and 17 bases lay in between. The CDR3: CASSTGTDWDEQFF. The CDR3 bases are TGTGCCAGCAGCACCGGGACTGACTGGGATGAGCAGTTCTTC.

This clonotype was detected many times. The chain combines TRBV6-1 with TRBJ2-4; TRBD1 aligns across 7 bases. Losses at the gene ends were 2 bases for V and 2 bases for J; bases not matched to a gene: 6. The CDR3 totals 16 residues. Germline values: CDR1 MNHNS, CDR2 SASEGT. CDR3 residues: CASSEYDRDPKNIQYF. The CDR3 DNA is TGTGCCAGCAGTGAATATGACAGGGACCCCAAAAACATTCAGTACTTC.

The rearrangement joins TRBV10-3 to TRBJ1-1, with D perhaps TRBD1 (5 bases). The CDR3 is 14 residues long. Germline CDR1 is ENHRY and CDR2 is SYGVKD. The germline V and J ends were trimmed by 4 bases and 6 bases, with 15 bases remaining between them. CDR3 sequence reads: CAISVGIGDAEAFF. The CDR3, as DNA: TGTGCCATCAGTGTGGGCATCGGGGACGCTGAAGCTTTCTTT.

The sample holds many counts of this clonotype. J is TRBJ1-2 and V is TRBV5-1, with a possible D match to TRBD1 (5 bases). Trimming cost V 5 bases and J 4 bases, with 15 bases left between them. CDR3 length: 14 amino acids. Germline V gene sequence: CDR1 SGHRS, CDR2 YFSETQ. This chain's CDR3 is CASSIGTAFYGYTF. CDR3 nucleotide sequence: TGCGCCAGCAGTATCGGGACGGCATTCTATGGCTACACCTTC.

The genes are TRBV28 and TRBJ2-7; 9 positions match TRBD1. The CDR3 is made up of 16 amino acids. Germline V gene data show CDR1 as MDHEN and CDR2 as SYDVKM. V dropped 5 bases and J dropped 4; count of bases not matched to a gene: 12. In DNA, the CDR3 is TGTGCCAGCAGTGTTCGGACAGGGGCCTTCCCTTACGAGCAGTACTTC. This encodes CASSVRTGAFPYEQYF.

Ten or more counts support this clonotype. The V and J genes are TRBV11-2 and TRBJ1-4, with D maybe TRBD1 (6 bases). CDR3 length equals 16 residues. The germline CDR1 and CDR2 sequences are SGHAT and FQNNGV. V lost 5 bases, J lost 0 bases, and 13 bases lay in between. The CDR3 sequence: CASSLTSGATNEKLFF. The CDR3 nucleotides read TGTGCCAGCAGCCTTACCTCAGGGGCAACTAATGAAAAACTGTTTTTT.

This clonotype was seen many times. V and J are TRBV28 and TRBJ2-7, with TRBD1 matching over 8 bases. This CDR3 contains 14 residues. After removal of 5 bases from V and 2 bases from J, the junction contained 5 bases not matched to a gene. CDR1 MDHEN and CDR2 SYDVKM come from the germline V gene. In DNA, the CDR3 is TGTGCCAGCAGTGAGGGGACAGGAACCTACGAGCAGTACTTC. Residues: CASSEGTGTYEQYF.

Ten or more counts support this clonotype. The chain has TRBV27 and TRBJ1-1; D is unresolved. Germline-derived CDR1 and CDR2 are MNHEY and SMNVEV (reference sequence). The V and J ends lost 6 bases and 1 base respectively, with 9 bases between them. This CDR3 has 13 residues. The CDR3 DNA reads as TGTGCCAGCAGCTTAGGAGGGAACACTGAAGCTTTCTTT. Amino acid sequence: CASSLGGNTEAFF.

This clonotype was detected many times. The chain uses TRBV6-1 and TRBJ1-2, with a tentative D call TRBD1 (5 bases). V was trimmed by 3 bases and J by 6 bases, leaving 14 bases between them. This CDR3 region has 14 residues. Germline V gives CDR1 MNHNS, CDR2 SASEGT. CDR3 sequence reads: CASSDETELNGYTF. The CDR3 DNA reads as TGTGCCAGCAGTGATGAGACAGAATTGAATGGCTACACCTTC.

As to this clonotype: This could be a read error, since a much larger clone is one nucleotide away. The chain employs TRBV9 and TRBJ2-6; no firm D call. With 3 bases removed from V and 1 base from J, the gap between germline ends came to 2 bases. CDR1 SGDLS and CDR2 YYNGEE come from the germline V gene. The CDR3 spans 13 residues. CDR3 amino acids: CASSASGANVLTF. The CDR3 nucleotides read TGTGCCAGCAGCGCATCTGGGGCCAACGTCCTGACTTTC.

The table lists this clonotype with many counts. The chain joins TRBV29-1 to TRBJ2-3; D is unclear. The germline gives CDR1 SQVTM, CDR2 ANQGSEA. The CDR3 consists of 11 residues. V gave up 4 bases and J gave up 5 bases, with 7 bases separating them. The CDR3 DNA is TGCAGCGTTGCGTTCCTAGATACGCAGTATTTT. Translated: CSVAFLDTQYF.

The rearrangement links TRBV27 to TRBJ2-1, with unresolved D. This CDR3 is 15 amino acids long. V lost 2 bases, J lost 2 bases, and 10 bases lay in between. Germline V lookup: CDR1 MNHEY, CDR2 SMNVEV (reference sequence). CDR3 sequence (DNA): TGTGCCAGCAGTTTAAGCCAGCTCGCCTACAATGAGCAGTTCTTC. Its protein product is CASSLSQLAYNEQFF.

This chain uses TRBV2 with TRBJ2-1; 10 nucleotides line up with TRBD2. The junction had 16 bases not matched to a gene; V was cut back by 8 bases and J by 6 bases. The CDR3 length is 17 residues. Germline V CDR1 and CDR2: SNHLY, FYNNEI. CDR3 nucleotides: TGTGCCAGCCCACCTAGCGGGAGCCAAGTTACGGGCAATGAGCAGTTCTTC. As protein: CASPPSGSQVTGNEQFF.

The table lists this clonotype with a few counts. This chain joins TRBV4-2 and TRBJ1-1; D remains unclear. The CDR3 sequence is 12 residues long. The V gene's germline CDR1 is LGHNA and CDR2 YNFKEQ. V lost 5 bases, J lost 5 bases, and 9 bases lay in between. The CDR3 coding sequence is TGTGCCAGCAGCACTCATCCGACTGAAGCTTTCTTT. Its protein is CASSTHPTEAFF.

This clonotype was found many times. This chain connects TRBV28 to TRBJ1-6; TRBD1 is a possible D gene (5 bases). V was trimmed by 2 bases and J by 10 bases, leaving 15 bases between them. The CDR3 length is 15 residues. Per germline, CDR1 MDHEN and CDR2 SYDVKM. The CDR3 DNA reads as TGTGCCAGCAGTTTAAGGCAGGGAACGAGATCACCCCTCCACTTT. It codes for CASSLRQGTRSPLHF.